This T cell receptor beta chain was documented in a study of Ad26.COV2.S vaccination and SARS-CoV-2 variants. Study conclusions and caveats: TCR breadth and depth analyses may have underestimated total T cell responses.

This clone was seen more than once but under ten times. Its target is unknown. Treatment of the sample: some 20 received Ad26.COV2.S at low or high dose, single or two shots; roughly 5 received placebo; per-sample allocation not given. Samples came from day 63 after the first vaccine or placebo injection. The protocol was immunoSEQ multiplex PCR, while the TCRdb copy is restricted to in-frame clones and leaves out a portion. The sample carries around 320,000 clones, over 80% recorded once. V was shortened by 5 bases and J by 0 bases, with 10 bases between the two germline ends. Germline lookup yields CDR1 LGHNA and CDR2 YNFKEQ. The length of the CDR3 is 14 residues.

The chain uses TRBV4-2 and TRBJ1-1; D uncertain. Sequencing was performed on peripheral blood, taken in a trial of Ad26.COV2.S vaccine versus placebo. The receptor's source is a person aged 18-60 years who received the Ad26.COV2.S COVID-19 vaccine or a placebo. The chain's CDR3 is CASSIKGLNTEAFF. CDR3 coding DNA: TGTGCCAGCAGCATAAAAGGGCTGAACACTGAAGCTTTCTTT.